Below, 3 T cell receptor beta chains from the same sample are listed, as sequenced in a study of blood T cell repertoires in COVID-19. Some clones are missing from TCRdb's copy, which holds only in-frame ones; the method was immunoSEQ multiplex PCR. The table shows some 200,000 clones, with about 88% occurring only once. Sequenced input: peripheral blood. Every receptor here comes from a woman aged 40 to 49 with acute or convalescent COVID-19.

The V and J genes are TRBV13 and TRBJ1-3, with D possibly matching TRBD1 (5 bases). Trimming pared 4 bases from V and 1 base from J, leaving 11 bases between. This CDR3 region has 15 residues. CDR1 and CDR2 (germline): PRHDT, FYEKMQ (reference sequence). CDR3 region: CASSSNSGSGNTIYF. The CDR3 region has the DNA TGTGCCAGCAGCTCTAACTCAGGGTCTGGAAACACCATATATTTT.

This rearrangement joins TRBV6-5 to TRBJ1-6; D not certain. CDR1 and CDR2 (germline): MNHEY, SVGAGI. The CDR3 runs to 13 residues. Trimming stripped 5 bases from V and 8 bases from J, with 10 bases between. The CDR3, as DNA: TGTGCCAGCAGTACCGAGAGGTATTCACCCCTCCACTTT. It yields the protein CASSTERYSPLHF.

The V call is TRBV4-2, the J call TRBJ1-1, with 10 bases aligning to TRBD1. This CDR3 spans 18 amino acids. Germline trimming cut 0 bases from V and 5 bases from J; bases unmatched to any gene: 12. Looked up from germline, CDR1 is LGHNA and CDR2 is YNFKEQ. CDR3 sequence reads: CASSQDPGDRGLWTEAFF. The CDR3 nucleotides read TGTGCCAGCAGCCAAGATCCTGGGGACAGGGGCCTGTGGACTGAAGCTTTCTTT.